What follows is one TCR beta chain and its context. This sample stems from a study of blood T cell repertoires in COVID-19. For the study at large: Some COVID-19 samples were acute and others convalescent; all came from the United States, Italy and Spain.

Original processing methods: Nucleated cell number was recorded as an estimate derived from reference gene primer amplification. TCRdb's copy holds only in-frame clones and misses some; the assay was immunoSEQ multiplex PCR. That table gives V, J and clone size, and the DNA gave D and trimming. This sample yields roughly 440,000 clones, of which approximately 90% are seen a single time; over 9.5% belongs to the top ten. This TCR derives from a woman in her fifties or sixties with COVID-19, enrolled during active disease. Specimen: peripheral blood.

The CDR3 protein is CASSLGQGPAQETQYF. CDR3 DNA: TGTGCCAGCAGCTTAGGACAGGGTCCTGCACAAGAGACCCAGTACTTC. This chain connects TRBV11-3 to TRBJ2-5; 7 nucleotides align to TRBD1. The V gene end was trimmed by 1 base and the J gene end by 2 bases; junction bases not matched to a gene: 7. This CDR3 has 16 residues. CDR1 SGHNT and CDR2 YENEEA come from the germline V gene.